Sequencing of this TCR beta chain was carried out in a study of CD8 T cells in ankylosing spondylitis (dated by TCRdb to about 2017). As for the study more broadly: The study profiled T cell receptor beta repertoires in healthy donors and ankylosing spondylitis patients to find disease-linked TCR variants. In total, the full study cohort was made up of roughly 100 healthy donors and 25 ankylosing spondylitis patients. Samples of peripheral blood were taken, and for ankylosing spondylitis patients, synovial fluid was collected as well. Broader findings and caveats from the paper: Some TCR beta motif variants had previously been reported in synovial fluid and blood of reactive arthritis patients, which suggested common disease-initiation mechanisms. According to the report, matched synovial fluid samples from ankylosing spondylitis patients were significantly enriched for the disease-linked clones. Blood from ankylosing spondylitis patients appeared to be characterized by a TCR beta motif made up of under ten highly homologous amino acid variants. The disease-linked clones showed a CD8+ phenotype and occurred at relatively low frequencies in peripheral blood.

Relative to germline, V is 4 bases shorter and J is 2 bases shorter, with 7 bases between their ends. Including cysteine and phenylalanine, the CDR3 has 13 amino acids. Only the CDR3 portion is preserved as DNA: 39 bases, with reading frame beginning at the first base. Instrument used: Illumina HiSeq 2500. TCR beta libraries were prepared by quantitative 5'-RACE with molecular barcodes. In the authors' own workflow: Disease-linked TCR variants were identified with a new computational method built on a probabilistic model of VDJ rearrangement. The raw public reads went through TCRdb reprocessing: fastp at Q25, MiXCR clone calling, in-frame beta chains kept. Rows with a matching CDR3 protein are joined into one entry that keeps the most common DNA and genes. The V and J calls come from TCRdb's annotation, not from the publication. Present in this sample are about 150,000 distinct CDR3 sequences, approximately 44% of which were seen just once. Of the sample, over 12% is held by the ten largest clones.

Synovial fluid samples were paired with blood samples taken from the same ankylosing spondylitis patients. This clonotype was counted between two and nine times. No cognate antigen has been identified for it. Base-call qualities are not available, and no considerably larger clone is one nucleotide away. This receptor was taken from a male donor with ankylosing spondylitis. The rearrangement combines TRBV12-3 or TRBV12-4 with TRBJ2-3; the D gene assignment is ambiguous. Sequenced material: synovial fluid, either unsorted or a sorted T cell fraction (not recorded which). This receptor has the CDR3 CASSSLHTDTQYF. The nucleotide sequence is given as TGTGCCAGCAGTTCGCTCCACACAGATACGCAGTATTTT.